These 12 T cell receptor beta chains originate from one sample sequenced in a study of tumor-infiltrating lymphocytes in primary liver carcinoma (dated by TCRdb to 2016 to 2017). Total RNA and DNA were co-extracted from about 19-30 mg of bulk tissue with the AllPrep DNA/RNA mini kit, without cell sorting. Sequencing relied on an Illumina HiSeq 2500. Starting from about 500 ng total RNA, TCRbeta-specific cDNA was produced by reverse transcription with a constant-region primer and ProtoScript II reverse transcriptase. TCRbeta libraries were built with three nested multiplex PCR rounds, a slightly modified ARM-PCR procedure. Each of the first two PCR rounds ran for 9 to 11 cycles using multiplex TRBV1-TRBV30 forward primers together with a Cbeta reverse primer. TCRdb trimmed public reads at Q25 via fastp, called clones via MiXCR and kept in-frame beta chains. Identical CDR3 protein sequences are pooled into one entry, listed with their most common genes and DNA. Recorded for this sample are 75,000 to 80,000 distinct CDR3 sequences; 69% of them occurred a single time. The ten biggest clones cover more than 25% of the sample.

Sequencing used tumor-adjacent normal liver tissue. The source is a man aged 35 to 55 with primary liver carcinoma and hepatitis B virus infection.

For this clonotype: One end of the junction fails to match germline, which may point to a read error. The CDR3 sequence: CASSPSPKSYNDQFF. CDR3 sequence (DNA): TGCGCCAGCAGCCCAAGTCCCAAATCCTACAATGATCAGTTCTTC. The rearrangement joins TRBV4-3 to TRBJ2-1, with D unresolved. This CDR3 comprises 15 residues. CDR1 is LGHNA and CDR2 is YSLEER in the germline V gene.

On this clonotype: This may arise from a read error, as a much more abundant clone is one base away. The V call is TRBV30, the J call TRBJ2-7; no definite D call. Germline values: CDR1 GTSNPN, CDR2 SVGIG (reference sequence). The CDR3 totals 11 residues. Trimming shortened V by 3 bases and J by 5 bases, and 8 bases separated the two germline ends. CDR3 sequence reads: CAWSFADEQYF. CDR3 nucleotide sequence: TGTGCCTGGAGCTTCGCGGACGAGCAGTACTTC.

This clonotype has just one count. At one of its ends the junction is not consistent with the germline gene, which may arise from a read error. The chain is built from TRBV4-2 and TRBJ2-5; D is possibly TRBD1 or TRBD2 (5 bases each). Germline V CDR1 and CDR2: LGHNA, YNFKEQ. The CDR3 consists of 16 residues. CDR3 bases: TGTGCCAGCAGTCAAGATTTGGTGGGACGGAAGGAGACCCAGTACTTC. This gives the protein CASSQDLVGRKETQYF.

Concerning this clonotype itself: At one end the junction does not follow the germline gene, possibly because of a read error. The V gene is TRBV11-1, the J gene TRBJ2-1, with 8 nucleotides matching TRBD1. CDR3 length: 16 amino acids. CDR1 and CDR2 from the germline V gene are SGHAT and FQDESV (reference sequence). The CDR3 is CASSLVDRAYYDELFF. In DNA, the CDR3 is TGTGCCAGCAGCTTAGTGGACAGGGCGTACTACGATGAGCTGTTCTTC.

The J gene is TRBJ1-5, the V gene TRBV28; 9 bases map to TRBD1. The CDR3 is 15 amino acids. The germline V gene encodes CDR1 MDHEN and CDR2 SYDVKM. The trim removed 5 bases at V and 7 bases at J, leaving 9 bases unmatched. Written as DNA, the CDR3 is TGTGCCAGCAGTACGACAGGGGGTACGGGACAGCCCCAGCATTTT. Its translation: CASSTTGGTGQPQHF.

As for this clonotype: The junction and the germline gene differ at one end; a read error may be behind it. V usage is TRBV6-5 and J usage is TRBJ2-7; 7 bases agree with TRBD2. This CDR3 contains 15 residues. The germline CDR1 and CDR2 sequences are MNHEY and SVGAGI. In DNA form, the CDR3 reads TGTGCCAGCAGTTATGGGACTAACGGAACCTACAAGCAGTACTTC. The encoded protein is CASSYGTNGTYKQYF.

The sample holds many counts of this clonotype. The V gene is TRBV29-1, the J gene TRBJ2-2; 8 bases align to TRBD1. V was pared by 7 bases and J by 4 bases, with 2 bases of the junction left unmatched. CDR3 length equals 12 residues. Germline loops: CDR1 SQVTM, CDR2 ANQGSEA. In DNA, the CDR3 is TGCAGCGCACAGGGGGGCACCGGGGAGCTGTTTTTT. Its protein is CSAQGGTGELFF.

This clonotype has just a few counts. One end of the junction does not line up with germline, which may come from a read error. The chain employs TRBV29-1 and TRBJ2-1, with D tentatively TRBD1 (5 bases). The germline CDR1 and CDR2 sequences are SQVTM and ANQGSEA. This CDR3 contains 12 residues. DNA of the CDR3: TGCAGCGTTGAACTAGTGGACAATGAGCGGTTCTTC. This gives the protein CSVELVDNERFF.

This clonotype has only a few counts. This may stem from a read error, because a much larger clone lies one nucleotide away. The V and J genes are TRBV4-2 and TRBJ2-7; maybe TRBD2 (5 bases). CDR1 is LGHNA, CDR2 YNFKEQ, per germline. The CDR3 runs to 15 residues. The CDR3 nucleotides are TGTGCCAGCAACCAAGCTCTTGGGAGCTCCTACGAGCAGTACTTC. Amino acids: CASNQALGSSYEQYF.

Comments on this clonotype: Lacking the conserved final phenylalanine or tryptophan, this CDR3 likely reflects a read error. The chain employs TRBV5-4 and TRBJ1-1; TRBD1 might be the D (5 bases). The CDR3 covers 14 residues. The V gene's germline CDR1 is SGHNT and CDR2 YYREEE (reference sequence). V was trimmed by 2 bases and J by 6 bases, leaving 14 bases between them. CDR3 protein: CASSFLTRGAEAFS. The CDR3 DNA reads as TGTGCCAGCAGCTTTTTAACAAGGGGTGCTGAAGCTTTCTCT.

This rearrangement joins TRBV28 to TRBJ2-7, with TRBD1 matching 7 bases. The CDR3 length is 15 residues. Per germline, CDR1 MDHEN and CDR2 SYDVKM. V shed 7 bases and J 0 bases; nucleotides not matched to a gene: 9. CDR3 sequence reads: CASNPGTDVSYEQYF. CDR3 coding DNA: TGTGCCAGCAACCCCGGGACAGATGTCTCCTACGAGCAGTACTTC.

As for this clonotype: A much larger clonotype is one base distant, so this may be a read error. V gene TRBV11-2 combines with J gene TRBJ1-6; 9 bases are shared with TRBD1. CDR3 length equals 14 residues. CDR1 and CDR2 from the germline V gene are SGHAT and FQNNGV. CDR3: CVSSLQGANSPLHF. DNA for the CDR3: TGTGTCAGCAGCTTACAGGGGGCGAATTCACCCCTCCACTTT. Based on the CDR3 plus reference TRBV11-2 and TRBJ1-6, the full variable domain is EAGVAQSPRYKIIEKRQSVAFWCNPISGHATLYWYQQILGQGPKLLIQFQNNGVVDDSQLPKDRFSAERLKGVDSTLKIQPAKLEDSAVYLCVSSLQGANSPLHFGNGTRLTVT.